These T cell receptor beta chains were read from a single sample in a study of T cells in localized non-small cell lung cancer. The repertoire was sequenced with immunoSEQ multiplex PCR; TCRdb's copy has only in-frame clones and lacks some. This sample carries 53,000 or so clones, over 80% of them seen once, and the ten largest clones take approximately 17%. The sample here was peripheral blood mononuclear cells, taken before any cancer treatment. Receptors originate from a man between 40 and 70 years old with stage III lung adenocarcinoma. CDR3s include the opening cysteine and the closing phenylalanine or tryptophan. A D gene is named only where the DNA matches it firmly. A clone size is listed for some rows: how often the clone was seen (once, few, many), or a class if it is expanded.

d_call j_call v_call cdr3_length clone_size cdr3_nt cdr3_aa
- TRBJ2-7 TRBV11-1 15 - TGTGCCAGCAGCAAGTTCAGCGGTCTCGGGAACGAGCAGTACTTC CASSKFSGLGNEQYF
TRBD1 TRBJ2-7 TRBV15 15 once TGTGCCACCAGCATGGGAACAGGGGGCTCCTACGAGCAGTACTTC CATSMGTGGSYEQYF
TRBD1 TRBJ1-2 TRBV7-2 16 - TGTGCCAGCAGCGTAACTGGGACAGAAGCTAACTATGGCTACACCTTC CASSVTGTEANYGYTF
TRBD1 TRBJ2-5 TRBV5-1 14 - TGCGCCAGCAGCTTGGGCAGGGGGCTCGAGACCCAGTACTTC CASSLGRGLETQYF
TRBD1 TRBJ1-3 TRBV7-9 15 - TGTGCCAGCACCAGGCCCAGGGGGATTGGAAACACCATATATTTT CASTRPRGIGNTIYF
- TRBJ1-5 TRBV7-9 14 once TGTGCCAGCAGCTCCGGGACCTTCAATCAGCCCCAGCATTTT CASSSGTFNQPQHF
- TRBJ1-5 TRBV6-5 15 - TGTGCCAGCAGTTACCGGCTCGATAGCAATCAGCCCCAGCATTTT CASSYRLDSNQPQHF
TRBD2 TRBJ2-5 TRBV5-5 15 - TGTGCCAGCAGCTTGGCAGGACTAGCGGCGGAGACCCAGTACTTC CASSLAGLAAETQYF
- TRBJ1-3 TRBV19 13 few TGTGCCAGTAGTATCGCCTCTGGAAACACCATATATTTT CASSIASGNTIYF
- TRBJ2-2 TRBV18 15 - TGTGCCAGCTCACCAGACAGGACCAACACCGGGGAGCTGTTTTTT CASSPDRTNTGELFF
- TRBJ1-1 TRBV6-6 13 - TGTGCCACCTTCCCCATGGGTGGGACTGAAGCTTTCTTT CATFPMGGTEAFF
- TRBJ1-3 TRBV2 14 once TGTGCCAGCAGTGAAACGAGCTCTGGAAACACCATATATTTT CASSETSSGNTIYF
- TRBJ1-5 TRBV7-6 14 - TGTGCCAGCAGCTTAGGTACAGTAAATCAGCCCCAGCATTTT CASSLGTVNQPQHF
- TRBJ2-6 TRBV2 18 - TGTGCCAGCAGTGAGGAATCAGGGTGGGACGTGGGGGCCAACGTCCTGACTTTC CASSEESGWDVGANVLTF
TRBD1 TRBJ2-2 TRBV2 13 once TGTGCCAGCTCCGTTGACAGGGCCGGGGAGCTGTTTTTT CASSVDRAGELFF
- TRBJ1-2 TRBV6-1 12 - TGTGCCAGCAGTTCCTCTAACTATGGCTACACCTTC CASSSSNYGYTF
- TRBJ2-3 TRBV11-2 15 - TGTGCCAGCAGTTGGGGGGGGCTAGACACAGATACGCAGTATTTT CASSWGGLDTDTQYF
- TRBJ1-1 TRBV7-3 13 - TGTGCCAGCAGCCTCCAGCCGAACACTGAAGCTTTCTTT CASSLQPNTEAFF